Following are 23 T cell receptor beta chains from one sample sequenced in a study of cytomegalovirus exposure and HLA in healthy donors. The PCR ran on 60 Vbeta and 13 Jbeta primers. TCRdb keeps only in-frame clones here, not all; method: immunoSEQ multiplex PCR. The profile shows nearly 110,000 clones, about four fifths of them singletons. Sequencing was carried out using PBMCs. The source is a man aged 25 to 40 in good health and CMV-seropositive.

This chain connects TRBV4-1 to TRBJ1-5; D perhaps matches TRBD1 (5 bases). Germline CDR1 reads MGHRA; CDR2 reads YSYEKL. This CDR3 contains 15 residues. Trimming removed 2 bases at V and 5 bases at J, with 13 bases between. This chain's CDR3 is CASSQRGRVDQPQHF. CDR3 in DNA: TGCGCCAGCAGCCAAAGGGGCAGGGTTGATCAGCCCCAGCATTTT.

This chain joins TRBV25-1 and TRBJ2-3, with TRBD2 identical over 13 bases. The CDR3 runs to 17 residues. V lost 9 bases and J lost 3; bases outside the gene matches: 12. Germline loops: CDR1 MGHDK, CDR2 SYGVNS. CDR3 nucleotides: TGTGCCAGTCGACTAGCGGGGGGACGTCGTAGGACAGATACGCAGTATTTT. It yields the protein CASRLAGGRRRTDTQYF.

The chain couples TRBV6-5 to TRBJ2-1; D might be TRBD1 (6 bases). From germline, CDR1 is MNHEY and CDR2 SVGAGI. The CDR3 loop spans 15 amino acids. The V end was cut by 4 bases, the J end by 4 bases, with 14 bases between. The CDR3 sequence: CASSSSQGRYNEQFF. The DNA for the CDR3 is TGTGCCAGCAGTTCCAGCCAGGGGCGTTACAATGAGCAGTTCTTC.

The V call is TRBV6-5, the J call TRBJ2-7; D is perhaps TRBD2 (5 bases). V lost 8 bases and J 1 base, leaving 15 bases between the germline ends. This CDR3 spans 14 amino acids. Germline CDR1 reads MNHEY; CDR2 reads SVGAGI. CDR3 residues: CASSLLPGSYEQYF. Written as DNA, the CDR3 is TGTGCCAGCTCACTACTACCGGGATCCTACGAGCAGTACTTC.

This clone was recorded only once. The V and J genes are TRBV4-1 and TRBJ2-1; the D gene is possibly TRBD2 (7 bases). Germline CDR1 is MGHRA and CDR2 is YSYEKL. With 0 bases removed from V and 4 bases from J, the gap between germline ends came to 13 bases. This CDR3 comprises 16 residues. The CDR3 sequence: CASSQDRGGGYNEQFF. CDR3 nucleotides: TGCGCCAGCAGCCAAGATAGAGGGGGGGGGTACAATGAGCAGTTCTTC.

The chain combines TRBV5-1 with TRBJ2-5, with TRBD2 matching over 10 bases. The ends lost 6 bases at V and 2 bases at J; junction bases unmatched: 7. The length of the CDR3 is 15 residues. Germline assignment: CDR1 SGHRS and CDR2 YFSETQ. Here the CDR3 reads CASTNGAGGQETQYF. For the CDR3, the DNA is TGCGCCAGCACCAATGGAGCGGGGGGGCAAGAGACCCAGTACTTC.

This chain links TRBV13 with TRBJ1-2; 8 nucleotides align to TRBD1. CDR3 length: 15 amino acids. J was trimmed by 4 bases and V by 0 bases; bases with no gene match: 4. Germline V gene lookup returns CDR1 PRHDT and CDR2 FYEKMQ (reference sequence). The CDR3 DNA reads TGTGCCAGCAGCTTAGGGGACAGGGACAGCTATGGCTACACCTTC. Protein product: CASSLGDRDSYGYTF.

The chain links TRBV5-6 to TRBJ2-5, with TRBD1 identical over 7 bases. CDR3 length: 15 amino acids. J lost 4 bases, V lost 5 bases, and 11 bases had no gene match. The germline V gene has CDR1 SGHDT and CDR2 YYEEEE. CDR3 coding DNA: TGTGCCAGCAGTGGAAGTACAGGGGCGGTAGAGACCCAGTACTTC. It yields the protein CASSGSTGAVETQYF.

In this sample, this clone turned up once. The chain is built from TRBV5-5 and TRBJ1-1; no firm D call. The CDR3 has 13 residues. Germline lookup yields CDR1 SGHKS and CDR2 YYEKEE (reference sequence). Trimming cost V 1 base and J 11 bases, with 15 bases left between them. The CDR3 loop is CASSLIDTRWAFF. The CDR3 DNA reads as TGTGCCAGCAGCTTGATTGACACCCGGTGGGCTTTCTTT.

This clone showed up just a few times. The chain recombines TRBV9 with TRBJ1-6; D uncertain. Germline lookup yields CDR1 SGDLS and CDR2 YYNGEE. The CDR3 is made up of 15 amino acids. The V gene lost 3 bases and the J gene lost 6 bases, with 13 bases spanning the gap. In DNA form, the CDR3 reads TGTGCCAGCAGCGCCGAGGATGATATTAATTCACCCCTCCACTTT. Its protein product is CASSAEDDINSPLHF.

This clone has only one observation. The chain uses TRBV5-4 and TRBJ1-5, with TRBD1 as a possible D gene (6 bases). Deletions cut 8 bases from V and 6 bases from J, with 18 bases between. The CDR3 loop spans 14 amino acids. Germline V gives CDR1 SGHNT, CDR2 YYREEE (reference sequence). In nucleotides, the CDR3 is TGTGCCAGTTACAAGAGGGGGGGGAGTCAGCCCCAGCATTTT. It encodes CASYKRGGSQPQHF.

The chain links TRBV19 to TRBJ1-2; 9 bases line up with TRBD1. After removal of 5 bases from V and 5 bases from J, the junction contained 9 bases not matched to a gene. This CDR3 is 15 amino acids long. Germline lookup yields CDR1 LNHDA and CDR2 SQIVND (reference sequence). The CDR3 sequence is CASSSRQGELYGYTF. The CDR3 nucleotides are TGTGCCAGTAGTTCGCGACAGGGGGAATTATATGGCTACACCTTC.

CDR3 amino acids: CASSSTSGGGTGELFF. The CDR3 nucleotides read TGTGCCAGCAGCTCGACTAGCGGGGGGGGGACCGGGGAGCTGTTTTTT. V and J are TRBV9 and TRBJ2-2; 14 positions match TRBD2. V lost 4 bases and J lost 5; bases outside the gene matches: 4. CDR1 SGDLS and CDR2 YYNGEE come from the germline V gene. This CDR3 spans 16 amino acids. Looking up the rest from reference TRBV9 and TRBJ2-2 gives the full variable domain: DSGVTQTPKHLITATGQRVTLRCSPRSGDLSVYWYQQSLDQGLQFLIQYYNGEERAKGNILERFSAQQFPDLHSELNLSSLELGDSALYFCASSSTSGGGTGELFFGEGSRLTVL.

This chain joins TRBV7-2 and TRBJ2-1; D may be TRBD2 (7 bases). Trimming removed 6 bases at V and 4 bases at J, with 10 bases between. The CDR3 spans 13 residues. CDR1 is SGHTA, CDR2 FQGNSA, per germline. In nucleotides, the CDR3 is TGTGCCAGCAGGGGAGGGGGTTACAATGAGCAGTTCTTC. Amino acid sequence: CASRGGGYNEQFF.

This sequence joins TRBV7-2 and TRBJ2-1; D ambiguous. CDR3 length: 15 amino acids. Trimming removed 2 bases from V and 4 bases from J, with 12 bases in between. Per the germline V gene, CDR1 is SGHTA and CDR2 is FQGNSA. Written as DNA, the CDR3 is TGTGCCAGCAGCTTATCTTTGGCAGATTACAATGAGCAGTTCTTC. Translating gives CASSLSLADYNEQFF. The entire variable domain, with the rest obtained from reference TRBV7-2 and TRBJ2-1, is as follows: GAGVSQSPSNKVTEKGKDVELRCDPISGHTALYWYRQSLGQGLEFLIYFQGNSAPDKSGLPSDRFSAERTGGSVSTLTIQRTQQEDSAVYLCASSLSLADYNEQFFGPGTRLTVL.

The chain couples TRBV10-3 to TRBJ2-1; 14 nucleotides agree with TRBD2. Germline-derived CDR1 and CDR2 are ENHRY and SYGVKD. This CDR3 has 19 amino acids. V shed 1 base, J shed 10 bases, and the junction held 15 bases outside the gene matches. The CDR3 region has the DNA TGTGCCATCAGTGAGTGGACTAGCGGGGGGCTTCTTTTACTTGGGGAGCAGTTCTTC. It yields the protein CAISEWTSGGLLLLGEQFF.

The V call is TRBV7-9, the J call TRBJ2-3; D remains unclear. Between the trimmed V and J ends, which lost 3 bases and 0 bases, there was a span of 10 bases. Germline V lookup: CDR1 SEHNR, CDR2 FQNEAQ (reference sequence). This CDR3 comprises 15 residues. CDR3 in amino acids: CASSLMGQSTDTQYF. CDR3 nucleotides: TGTGCCAGCAGCTTGATGGGCCAGAGCACAGATACGCAGTATTTT.

For the CDR3, the DNA is TGTGCCAGCAGTTACGTCGGAGGGCCAGACTATGGCTACACCTTC. Its protein product is CASSYVGGPDYGYTF. The chain combines TRBV6-5 with TRBJ1-2; D unresolved. The CDR3 runs 15 residues. CDR1 is MNHEY and CDR2 is SVGAGI in the germline V gene. V was pared by 2 bases and J by 3 bases, with 13 bases between.

The chain uses TRBV30 and TRBJ2-6, with TRBD2 as a possible D gene (5 bases). Looked up from germline, CDR1 is GTSNPN and CDR2 is SVGIG (reference sequence). Deletions cut 2 bases from V and 0 bases from J, with 8 bases between. The CDR3 has 15 residues. CDR3 protein: CAWSPGSSGANVLTF. The CDR3 DNA sequence: TGTGCCTGGAGTCCGGGGAGCTCTGGGGCCAACGTCCTGACTTTC.

The table lists this clone with a count of one. V is TRBV9 and J is TRBJ2-4; a possible D gene is TRBD1 (5 bases). CDR3 size: 15 residues. Trimming removed 2 bases from V and 0 bases from J, with 9 bases in between. Germline V CDR1 and CDR2: SGDLS, YYNGEE. The CDR3 bases are TGTGCCAGCAGCGTCAGGGAACTAGCCAAAAACATTCAGTACTTC. Encoded protein: CASSVRELAKNIQYF. Drawing the rest from reference TRBV9 and TRBJ2-4, the complete variable domain is DSGVTQTPKHLITATGQRVTLRCSPRSGDLSVYWYQQSLDQGLQFLIQYYNGEERAKGNILERFSAQQFPDLHSELNLSSLELGDSALYFCASSVRELAKNIQYFGAGTRLSVL.

Remarks on this clone: One end of the junction does not line up with germline, which may come from a read error. V is TRBV7-9 and J is TRBJ2-3; 9 bases line up with TRBD2. This CDR3 is built from 15 residues. Germline CDR1 and CDR2: SEHNR and FQNEAQ (reference sequence). CDR3 loop: CSSSFSSGGKDTQYF. DNA for the CDR3: TGTTCCAGCAGCTTTTCCAGCGGGGGGAAGGATACGCAGTATTTT. The complete variable domain, with remaining parts taken from reference TRBV7-9 and TRBJ2-3, reads DTGVSQNPRHKITKRGQNVTFRCDPISEHNRLYWYRQTLGQGPEFLTYFQNEAQLEKSRLLSDRFSAERPKGSFSTLEIQRTEQGDSAMYLCSSSFSSGGKDTQYFGPGTRLTVL.

This chain joins TRBV29-1 and TRBJ1-1; 8 nucleotides line up with TRBD1. With V trimmed by 8 bases and J by 8 bases, 13 bases remained unmatched. Per the germline V gene, CDR1 is SQVTM and CDR2 is ANQGSEA. CDR3 length equals 13 residues. CDR3 nucleotides: TGCAGCTCCGTTGAAGTGGGACAGGAGGAAGCTTTCTTT. This sequence encodes CSSVEVGQEEAFF.

In this sample, this clone turned up a few times. The chain joins TRBV5-6 to TRBJ1-1; D is uncertain. The CDR3 has 12 amino acids. Germline-derived CDR1 and CDR2 are SGHDT and YYEEEE. The V end lost 4 bases, the J end lost 5 bases, and 9 bases lay between the germline ends. The CDR3 loop reads CASSLGKTEAFF. CDR3 nucleotide sequence: TGTGCCAGCAGCCTGGGTAAAACTGAAGCTTTCTTT.